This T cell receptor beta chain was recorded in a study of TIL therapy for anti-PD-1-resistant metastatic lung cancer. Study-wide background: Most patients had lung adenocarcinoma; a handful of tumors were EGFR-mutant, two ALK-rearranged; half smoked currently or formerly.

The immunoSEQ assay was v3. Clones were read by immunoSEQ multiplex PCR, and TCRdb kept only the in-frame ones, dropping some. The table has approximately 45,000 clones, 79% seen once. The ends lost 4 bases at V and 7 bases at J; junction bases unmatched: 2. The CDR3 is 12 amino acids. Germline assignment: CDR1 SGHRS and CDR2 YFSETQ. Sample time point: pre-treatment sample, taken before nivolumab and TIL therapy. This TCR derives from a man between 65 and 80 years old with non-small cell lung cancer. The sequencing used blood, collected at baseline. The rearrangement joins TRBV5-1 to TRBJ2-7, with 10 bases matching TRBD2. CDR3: CASSEGLAEQYF. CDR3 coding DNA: TGCGCCAGCAGCGAGGGACTAGCGGAGCAGTACTTC.